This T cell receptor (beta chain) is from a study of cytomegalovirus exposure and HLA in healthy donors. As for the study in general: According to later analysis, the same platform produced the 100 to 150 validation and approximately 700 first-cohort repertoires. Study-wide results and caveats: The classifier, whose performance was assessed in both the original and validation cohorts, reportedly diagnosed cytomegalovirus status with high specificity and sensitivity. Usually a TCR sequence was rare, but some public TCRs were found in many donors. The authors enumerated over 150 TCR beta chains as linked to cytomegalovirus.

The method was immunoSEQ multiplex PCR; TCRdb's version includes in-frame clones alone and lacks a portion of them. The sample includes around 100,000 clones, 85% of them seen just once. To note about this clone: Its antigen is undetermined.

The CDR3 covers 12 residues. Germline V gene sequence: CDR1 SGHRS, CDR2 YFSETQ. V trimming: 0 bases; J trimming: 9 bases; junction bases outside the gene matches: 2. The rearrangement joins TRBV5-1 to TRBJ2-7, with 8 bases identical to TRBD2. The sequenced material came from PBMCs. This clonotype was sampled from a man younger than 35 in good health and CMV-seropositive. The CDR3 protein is CASSLDGRGQYF. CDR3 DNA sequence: TGCGCCAGCAGCTTGGACGGGAGGGGGCAGTACTTC. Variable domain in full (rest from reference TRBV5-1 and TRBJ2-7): KAGVTQTPRYLIKTRGQQVTLSCSPISGHRSVSWYQQTPGQGLQFLFEYFSETQRNKGNFPGRFSGRQFSNSRSEMNVSTLELGDSALYLCASSLDGRGQYFGPGTRLTVT.